This T cell receptor beta chain was recorded in a study of shared clonotypes between healthy human individuals. Study-wide points: The study generally estimated greater richness for naive than memory subsets.

This CDR3 comprises 13 residues. CDR1 is ENHRY, CDR2 SYGVKD, per germline. Trimming stripped 10 bases from V and 7 bases from J, with 14 bases between. A word on this clone: No antigen is known for it.

The data were produced by immunoSEQ multiplex PCR, yet TCRdb's version contains in-frame clones alone and is incomplete. The data show around 2,000,000 clones, roughly 94% seen once. The sequence was collected from a man aged 18 to 35 in good health. Sequenced sample: naive CD4+ T cells sorted from blood. Subset described: CD45RA+ positively selected. The gene calls are TRBV10-3 and TRBJ1-6; a possible D gene is TRBD1 (5 bases). CDR3 in DNA: TGTGCCACCAACCGGGACGGAAATTCACCCCTCCACTTT. Amino acids: CATNRDGNSPLHF.